This T cell receptor (beta chain) was sequenced in a study of T cell changes during pregnancy in multiple sclerosis (dated by TCRdb to the late 2010s). Background on the whole study: The study looked at changes in the T cell repertoire across pregnancy in women with multiple sclerosis.

Library preparation was by the immunoSEQ multiplex PCR assay. The table comes from immuneACCESS by way of TCRdb, which keeps in-frame sequences with V and J called. Part of the clones is missing from these tables; in studies checked, under half for an unresolved V gene and the rest for unknown reasons. This sample holds 60,000 to 70,000 clones; 90% to 95% were observed only once. Clones ranked in the top ten supply over 1.2% of the sample. As for this clone: There is no known antigen for this receptor. No much larger clone is present one base from it, and per-base qualities are unavailable.

V lost 1 base and J lost 7 bases; the stretch between them is 13 bases long. The CDR3 measures 15 amino acids from cysteine to phenylalanine. The CDR3 DNA has 45 bases and is translated from base 1. CDR1 SEHNR and CDR2 FQNEAQ are derived from the germline V gene (reference sequence). In this chain, TRBV7-9 is recombined with TRBJ1-4, with TRBD1 perhaps the D gene, on 5 matching bases. The sequencing here drew on peripheral blood, taken in the third trimester of pregnancy. This TCR derives from a female donor in good health, enrolled as a control in a pregnancy study. Here the CDR3 is given as CASSLVGGSGEKLFF. DNA sequence: TGTGCCAGCAGCTTAGTCGGGGGTTCGGGTGAAAAACTGTTTTTT.